This T cell receptor (beta chain) was documented in a study of cytomegalovirus exposure and HLA in healthy donors. Study conclusions and caveats: Most of the CMV-associated TCR beta chains (in a later analysis) appeared to be HLA-restricted. Exclusion as indistinguishable affected some V segments, including TRBV6-2 and TRBV6-3.

Looked up from germline, CDR1 is SGHKS and CDR2 is YYEKEE (reference sequence). The CDR3 sequence is 12 residues long. This clone showed up just a few times. Its cognate antigen is unknown. One end of the junction does not line up with germline, which may come from a read error. The PCR used 60 Vbeta and 13 Jbeta primers. Sequenced by immunoSEQ multiplex PCR; TCRdb stores in-frame clones only, minus some. The sample has approximately 130,000 clones; 70% to 90% are singletons. The genes are TRBV5-5 and TRBJ1-2; 10 positions match TRBD1. Input material: PBMCs. This receptor was taken from a boy under 18 in good health and CMV-seronegative. In nucleotides, the CDR3 is TGTGCCAGCAGCTTGGTCGGGACAGGGGTTTACTTC. Protein sequence: CASSLVGTGVYF.